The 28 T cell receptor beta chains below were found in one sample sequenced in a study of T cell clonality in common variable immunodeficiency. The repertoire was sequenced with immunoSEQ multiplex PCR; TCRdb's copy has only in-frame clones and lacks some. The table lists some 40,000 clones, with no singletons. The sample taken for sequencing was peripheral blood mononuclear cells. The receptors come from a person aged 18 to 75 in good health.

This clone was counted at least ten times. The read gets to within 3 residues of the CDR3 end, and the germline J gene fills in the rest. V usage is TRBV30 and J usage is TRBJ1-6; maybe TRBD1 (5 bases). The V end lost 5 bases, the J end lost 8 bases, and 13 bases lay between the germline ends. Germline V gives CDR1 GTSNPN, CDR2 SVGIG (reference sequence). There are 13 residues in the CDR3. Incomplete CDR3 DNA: TGTGCCTGGGCACAAGGAGGGGATTCACCC. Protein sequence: CAWAQGGDSP. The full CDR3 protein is CAWAQGGDSPLHF.

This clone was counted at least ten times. CDR3 DNA, as far as it was read: TGTGCCAGCAGGGGGCGCGTACGAACTGAA. It specifies CASRGRVRTE. In full, the CDR3 reads CASRGRVRTEAFF. The chain joins TRBV19 to TRBJ1-1; 8 nucleotides align to TRBD1. The CDR3 is cut off 3 residues early in the read; its end comes from the germline J gene. V was clipped by 9 bases and J by 5 bases; unmatched bases: 8. The CDR3 has 13 residues. The germline CDR1 and CDR2 sequences are LNHDA and SQIVND (reference sequence).

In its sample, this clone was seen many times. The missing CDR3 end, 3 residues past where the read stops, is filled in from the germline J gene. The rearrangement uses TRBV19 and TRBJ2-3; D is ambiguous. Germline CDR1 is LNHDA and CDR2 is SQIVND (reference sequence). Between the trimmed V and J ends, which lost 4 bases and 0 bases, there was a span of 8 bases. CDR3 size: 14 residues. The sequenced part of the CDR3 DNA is TGTGCCAGTAGTACAGACCTTAGCACAGATACG. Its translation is CASSTDLSTDT. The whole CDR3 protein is CASSTDLSTDTQYF.

CDR3 residues: CASRTGSGPYEQYF. The sequenced part of the CDR3 DNA is TGCGCCAGCAGGACCGGCAGCGGACCTTACGAG. J is TRBJ2-7 and V is TRBV5-1; perhaps TRBD2 as D (5 bases). The CDR3 goes on 3 residues after the read ends, and that part is filled in from the germline J gene. Trimming cost V 5 bases and J 4 bases, with 16 bases left between them. The length of the CDR3 is 14 residues. The germline gives CDR1 SGHRS, CDR2 YFSETQ.

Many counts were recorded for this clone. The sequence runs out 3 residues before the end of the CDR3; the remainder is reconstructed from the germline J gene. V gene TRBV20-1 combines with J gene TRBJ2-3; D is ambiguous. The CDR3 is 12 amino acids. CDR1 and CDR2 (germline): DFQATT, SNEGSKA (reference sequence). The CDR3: CSARDGLSPQYF. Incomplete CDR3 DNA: TGCAGTGCTAGAGACGGGTTATCGCCG.

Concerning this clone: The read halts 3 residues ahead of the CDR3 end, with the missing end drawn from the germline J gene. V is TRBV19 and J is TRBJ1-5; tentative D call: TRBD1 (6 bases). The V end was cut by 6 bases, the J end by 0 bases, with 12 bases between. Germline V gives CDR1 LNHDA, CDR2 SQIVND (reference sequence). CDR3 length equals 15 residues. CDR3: CASRLRQDSNQPQHF. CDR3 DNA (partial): TGTGCCAGTAGGCTAAGACAGGATAGCAATCAGCCC.

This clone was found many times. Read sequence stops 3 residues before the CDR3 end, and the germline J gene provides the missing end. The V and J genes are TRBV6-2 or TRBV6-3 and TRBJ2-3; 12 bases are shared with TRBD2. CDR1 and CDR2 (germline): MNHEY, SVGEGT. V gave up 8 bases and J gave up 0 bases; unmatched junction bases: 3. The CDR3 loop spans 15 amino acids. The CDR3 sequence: CASASGRDSTDTQYF. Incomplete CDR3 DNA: TGTGCCAGCGCTAGCGGGAGGGATAGCACAGATACG.

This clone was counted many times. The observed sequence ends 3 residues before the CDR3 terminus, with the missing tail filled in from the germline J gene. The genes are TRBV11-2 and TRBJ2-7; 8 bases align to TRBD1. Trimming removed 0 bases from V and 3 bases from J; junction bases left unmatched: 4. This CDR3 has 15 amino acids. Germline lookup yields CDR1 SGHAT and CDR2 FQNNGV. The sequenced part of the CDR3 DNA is TGTGCCAGCAGCTTAGATCAGGGGGCAAGCTACGAG. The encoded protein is CASSLDQGASYE. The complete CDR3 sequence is CASSLDQGASYEQYF. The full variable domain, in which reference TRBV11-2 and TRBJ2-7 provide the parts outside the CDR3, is EAGVAQSPRYKIIEKRQSVAFWCNPISGHATLYWYQQILGQGPKLLIQFQNNGVVDDSQLPKDRFSAERLKGVDSTLKIQPAKLEDSAVYLCASSLDQGASYEQYFGPGTRLTVT.

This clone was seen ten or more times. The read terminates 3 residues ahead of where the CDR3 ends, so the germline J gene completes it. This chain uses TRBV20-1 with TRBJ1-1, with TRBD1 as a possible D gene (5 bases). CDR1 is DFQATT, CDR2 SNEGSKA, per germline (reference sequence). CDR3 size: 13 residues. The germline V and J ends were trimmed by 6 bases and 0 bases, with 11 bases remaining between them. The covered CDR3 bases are TGCAGTGCCACGACAGCCCTGAACACTGAA. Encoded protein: CSATTALNTE. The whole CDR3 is CSATTALNTEAFF.

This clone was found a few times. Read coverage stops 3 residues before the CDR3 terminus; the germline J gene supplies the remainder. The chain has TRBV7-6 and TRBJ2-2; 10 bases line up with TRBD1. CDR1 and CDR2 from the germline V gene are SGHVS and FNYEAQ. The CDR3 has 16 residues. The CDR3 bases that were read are TGTGCCAGCAGCTTAGCCCCCTCGGGGACAGGGGACCCG. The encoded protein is CASSLAPSGTGDP. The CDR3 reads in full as CASSLAPSGTGDPLFF. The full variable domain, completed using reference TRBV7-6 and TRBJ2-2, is GAGVSQSPRYKVTKRGQDVALRCDPISGHVSLYWYRQALGQGPEFLTYFNYEAQQDKSGLPNDRFSAERPEGSISTLTIQRTEQRDSAMYRCASSLAPSGTGDPLFFGEGSRLTVL.

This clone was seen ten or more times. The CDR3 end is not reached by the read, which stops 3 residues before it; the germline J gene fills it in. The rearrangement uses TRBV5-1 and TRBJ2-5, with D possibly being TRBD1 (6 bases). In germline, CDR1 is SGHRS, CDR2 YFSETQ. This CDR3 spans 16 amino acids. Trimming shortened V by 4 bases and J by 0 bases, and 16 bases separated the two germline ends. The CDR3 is CASSGADREDQETQYF. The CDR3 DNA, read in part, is TGCGCCAGCAGCGGAGCGGACAGAGAGGACCAAGAGACC.

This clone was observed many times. The CDR3 sequence: CASSLARRGTYNEQFF. The part of the CDR3 DNA that was read is TGTGCCAGCAGCTTAGCCCGGAGGGGGACCTACAATGAG. V usage is TRBV7-2 and J usage is TRBJ2-1, with D perhaps being TRBD1 or TRBD2 (6 bases each). From the germline J gene comes the end of the CDR3, since the read stops 3 residues before it. The germline gives CDR1 SGHTA, CDR2 FQGNSA. The CDR3 runs to 16 residues. Between the trimmed V and J ends, which lost 0 bases and 2 bases, there was a span of 11 bases.

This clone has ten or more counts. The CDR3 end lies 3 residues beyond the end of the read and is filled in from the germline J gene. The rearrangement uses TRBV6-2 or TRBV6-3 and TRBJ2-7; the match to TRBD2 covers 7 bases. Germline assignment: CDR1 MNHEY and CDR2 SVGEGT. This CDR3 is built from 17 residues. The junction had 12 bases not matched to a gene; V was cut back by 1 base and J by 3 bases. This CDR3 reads CASSYWAGPAGSYEQYF. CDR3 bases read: TGTGCCAGCAGTTACTGGGCCGGGCCAGCGGGGAGCTACGAG.

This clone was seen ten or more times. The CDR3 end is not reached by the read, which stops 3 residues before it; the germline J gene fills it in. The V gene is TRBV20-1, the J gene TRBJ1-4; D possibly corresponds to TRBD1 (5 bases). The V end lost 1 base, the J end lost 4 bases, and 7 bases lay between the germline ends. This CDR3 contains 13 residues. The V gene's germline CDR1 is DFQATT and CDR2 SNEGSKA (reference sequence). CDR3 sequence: CSARATVNEKLFF. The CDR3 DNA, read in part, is TGCAGTGCTAGAGCGACAGTTAATGAAAAA.

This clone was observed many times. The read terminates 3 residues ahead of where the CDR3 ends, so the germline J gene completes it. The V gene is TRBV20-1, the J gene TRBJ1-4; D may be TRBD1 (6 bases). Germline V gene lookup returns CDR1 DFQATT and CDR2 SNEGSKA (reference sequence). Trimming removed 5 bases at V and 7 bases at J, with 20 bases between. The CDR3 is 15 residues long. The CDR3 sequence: CSAQALSGAGEKLFF. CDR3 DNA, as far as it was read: TGCAGTGCTCAAGCACTCTCAGGGGCCGGTGAAAAA.

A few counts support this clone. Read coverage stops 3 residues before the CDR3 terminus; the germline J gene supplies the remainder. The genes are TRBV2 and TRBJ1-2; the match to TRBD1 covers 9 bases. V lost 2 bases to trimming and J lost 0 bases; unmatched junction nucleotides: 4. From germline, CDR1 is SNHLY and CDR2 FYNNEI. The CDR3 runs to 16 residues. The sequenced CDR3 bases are TGTGCCAGCAGTGAATCAGGACAGGGGCCTAACTATGGC. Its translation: CASSESGQGPNYG. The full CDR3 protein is CASSESGQGPNYGYTF.

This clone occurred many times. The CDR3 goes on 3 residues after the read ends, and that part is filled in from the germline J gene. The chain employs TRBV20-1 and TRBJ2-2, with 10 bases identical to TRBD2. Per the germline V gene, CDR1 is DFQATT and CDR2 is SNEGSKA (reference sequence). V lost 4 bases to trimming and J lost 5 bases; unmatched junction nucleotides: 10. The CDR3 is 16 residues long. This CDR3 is CSAILASGSGTGELFF. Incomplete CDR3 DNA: TGCAGTGCTATCCTAGCTAGCGGGAGCGGGACCGGGGAG.

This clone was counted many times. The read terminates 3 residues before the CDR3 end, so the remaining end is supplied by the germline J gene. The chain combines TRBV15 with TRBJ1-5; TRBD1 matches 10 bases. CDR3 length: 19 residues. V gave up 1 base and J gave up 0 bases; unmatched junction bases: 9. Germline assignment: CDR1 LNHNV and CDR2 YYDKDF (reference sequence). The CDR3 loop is CATSRGGTGVASSNQPQHF. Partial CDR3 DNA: TGTGCCACCAGCAGAGGAGGGACAGGGGTTGCCTCTAGCAATCAGCCC.

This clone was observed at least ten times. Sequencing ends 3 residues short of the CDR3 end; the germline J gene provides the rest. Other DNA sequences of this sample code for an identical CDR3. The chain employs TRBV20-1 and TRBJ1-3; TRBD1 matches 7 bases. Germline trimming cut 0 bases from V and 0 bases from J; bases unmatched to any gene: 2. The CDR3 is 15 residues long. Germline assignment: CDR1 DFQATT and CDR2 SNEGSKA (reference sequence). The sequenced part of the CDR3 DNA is TGCAGTGCTAGAGATACAGGGGTCTCTGGAAACACC. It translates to CSARDTGVSGNT. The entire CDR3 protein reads CSARDTGVSGNTIYF.

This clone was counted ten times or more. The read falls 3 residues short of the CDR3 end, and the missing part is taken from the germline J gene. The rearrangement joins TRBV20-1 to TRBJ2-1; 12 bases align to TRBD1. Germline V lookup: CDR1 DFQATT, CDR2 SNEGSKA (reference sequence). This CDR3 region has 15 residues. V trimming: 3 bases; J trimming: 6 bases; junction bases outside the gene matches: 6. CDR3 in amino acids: CSASTGTGGFNEQFF. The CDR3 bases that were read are TGCAGTGCTAGCACCGGGACAGGGGGCTTCAATGAG.

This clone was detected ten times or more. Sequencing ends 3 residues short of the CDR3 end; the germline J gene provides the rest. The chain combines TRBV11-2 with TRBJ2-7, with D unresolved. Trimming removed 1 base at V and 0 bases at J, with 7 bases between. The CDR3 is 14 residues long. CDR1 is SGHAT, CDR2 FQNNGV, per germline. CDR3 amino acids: CASSLGSISYEQYF. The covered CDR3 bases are TGTGCCAGCAGCTTAGGTTCCATCTCCTACGAG.

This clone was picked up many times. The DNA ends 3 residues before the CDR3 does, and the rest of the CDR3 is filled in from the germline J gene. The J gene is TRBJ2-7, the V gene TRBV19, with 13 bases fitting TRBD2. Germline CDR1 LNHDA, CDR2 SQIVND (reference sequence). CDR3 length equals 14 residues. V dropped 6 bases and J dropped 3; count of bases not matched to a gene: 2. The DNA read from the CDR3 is TGTGCCAGTAGGAGGACTAGCGGGAGCTACGAG. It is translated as CASRRTSGSYE. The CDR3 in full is CASRRTSGSYEQYF.

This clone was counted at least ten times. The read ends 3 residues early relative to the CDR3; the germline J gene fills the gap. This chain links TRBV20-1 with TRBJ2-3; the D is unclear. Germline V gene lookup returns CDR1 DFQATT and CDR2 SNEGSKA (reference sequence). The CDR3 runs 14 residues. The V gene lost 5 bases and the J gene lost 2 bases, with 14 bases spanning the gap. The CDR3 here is CSAPDLRNTDTQYF. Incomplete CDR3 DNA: TGCAGTGCTCCCGACTTGCGGAACACAGATACG.

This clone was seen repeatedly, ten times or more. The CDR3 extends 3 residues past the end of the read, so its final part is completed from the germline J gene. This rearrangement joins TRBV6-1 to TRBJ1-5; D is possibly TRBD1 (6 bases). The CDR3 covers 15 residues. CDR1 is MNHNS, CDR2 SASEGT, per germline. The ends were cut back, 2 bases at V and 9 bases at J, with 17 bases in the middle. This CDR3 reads CASSERGGGEGPQHF. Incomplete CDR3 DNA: TGTGCCAGCAGTGAAAGGGGGGGAGGAGAAGGGCCC.

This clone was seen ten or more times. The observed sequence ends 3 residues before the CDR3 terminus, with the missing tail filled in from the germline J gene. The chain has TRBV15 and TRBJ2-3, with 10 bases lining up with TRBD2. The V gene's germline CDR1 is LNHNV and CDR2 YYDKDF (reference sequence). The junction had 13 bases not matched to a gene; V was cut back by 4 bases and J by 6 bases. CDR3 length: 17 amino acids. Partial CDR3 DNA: TGTGCCACCAGCACCGGGGGACTAGCGTTCCCCTGGGATACG. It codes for CATSTGGLAFPWDT. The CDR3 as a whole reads CATSTGGLAFPWDTQYF.

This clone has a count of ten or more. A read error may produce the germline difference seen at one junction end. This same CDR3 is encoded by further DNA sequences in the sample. CDR3 DNA (partial): TGTACCAGCTCACCTATTAGTACAGATACG. Amino acid sequence: CTSSPISTDT. The entire CDR3 protein is CTSSPISTDTQYF. The chain is built from TRBV18 and TRBJ2-3; unclear D gene. The sequenced fragment ends 3 residues before the CDR3 boundary, so the rest is inferred from the germline J gene. The CDR3 extends over 13 amino acids. Germline V CDR1 and CDR2: KGHSH, LQKENI.

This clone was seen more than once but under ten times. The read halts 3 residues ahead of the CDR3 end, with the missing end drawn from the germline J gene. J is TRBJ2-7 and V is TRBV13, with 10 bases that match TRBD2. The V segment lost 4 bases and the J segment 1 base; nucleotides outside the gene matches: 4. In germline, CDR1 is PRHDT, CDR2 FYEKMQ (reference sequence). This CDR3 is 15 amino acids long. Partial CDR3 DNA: TGTGCCAGCAGCTACAGGACTAGCGGATCCTACGAG. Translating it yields CASSYRTSGSYE. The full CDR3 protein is CASSYRTSGSYEQYF.

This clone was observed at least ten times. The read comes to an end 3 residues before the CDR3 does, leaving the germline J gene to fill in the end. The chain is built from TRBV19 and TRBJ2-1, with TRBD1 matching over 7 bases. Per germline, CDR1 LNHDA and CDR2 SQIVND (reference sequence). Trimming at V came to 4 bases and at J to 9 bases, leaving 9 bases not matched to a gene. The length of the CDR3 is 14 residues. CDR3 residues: CASSTGQPEGEQFF. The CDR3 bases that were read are TGTGCCAGTAGTACGGGACAGCCGGAAGGTGAG.